Each of the 9 T cell receptor beta chains below was sequenced from the same sample in a study of CD8 T cells in Susac syndrome. RNA totalling about 0.45 to 1 ug underwent reverse transcription with random hexamers. Via MiXCR, TCRdb re-called the immunoSEQ multiplex PCR reads, giving one row per CDR3 protein. The sample shows a few hundred thousand distinct CDR3 sequences, about 96% of them seen only once. Input material: CD4+ T cells from PBMCs. The receptors originated from a human donor with multiple sclerosis.

The J gene is TRBJ1-6, the V gene TRBV9; D is perhaps TRBD1 (6 bases). Germline V CDR1 and CDR2: SGDLS, YYNGEE. This CDR3 has 14 amino acids. The ends were cut back, 2 bases at V and 10 bases at J, with 13 bases in the middle. The CDR3 sequence is CASSVGGVGSPLHF. For the CDR3, the DNA is TGTGCCAGCAGCGTCGGGGGCGTTGGATCACCCCTCCACTTT.

The J gene is TRBJ2-1, the V gene TRBV7-9; 10 nucleotides agree with TRBD2. This CDR3 has 14 residues. Germline lookup yields CDR1 SEHNR and CDR2 FQNEAQ (reference sequence). The junction had 6 bases not matched to a gene; V was cut back by 5 bases and J by 8 bases. The CDR3 here is CASSIRTSGDEQFF. The CDR3 DNA follows: TGTGCCAGCAGCATACGGACTAGCGGCGATGAGCAGTTCTTC.

The chain has TRBV20-1 and TRBJ2-7; maybe TRBD2 (6 bases). Germline V gene lookup returns CDR1 DFQATT and CDR2 SNEGSKA (reference sequence). This CDR3 contains 13 residues. V gave up 0 bases and J gave up 8 bases, with 14 bases separating them. CDR3: CSARDLAGPKQYF. The CDR3 region has the DNA TGCAGTGCTAGAGATCTGGCGGGACCCAAGCAGTACTTC.

Only one count was recorded for this clonotype. V usage is TRBV7-6 and J usage is TRBJ1-2; the D gene is possibly TRBD1 (5 bases). Per germline, CDR1 SGHVS and CDR2 FNYEAQ. There are 12 residues in the CDR3. Trimming pared 5 bases from V and 6 bases from J, leaving 10 bases between. The CDR3 DNA reads TGTGCCAGCAGCGCAGGGTACGATGGCTACACCTTC. Protein: CASSAGYDGYTF.

The chain joins TRBV30 to TRBJ2-3, with 10 bases identical to TRBD2. V dropped 4 bases and J dropped 8; count of bases not matched to a gene: 15. From germline, CDR1 is GTSNPN and CDR2 SVGIG (reference sequence). The CDR3 is 16 residues long. The CDR3 is CAWKKGLASRGGTQYF. CDR3 nucleotide sequence: TGTGCCTGGAAGAAGGGACTAGCGAGTCGTGGCGGTACGCAGTATTTT.

This chain connects TRBV15 to TRBJ1-5, with a possible D match to TRBD1 (5 bases). The V and J ends lost 2 bases and 5 bases respectively, with 16 bases between them. In germline, CDR1 is LNHNV, CDR2 YYDKDF (reference sequence). CDR3 length equals 16 residues. In DNA form, the CDR3 reads TGTGCCACCAGCAGACTCGGTGTCGGGGGGGATCAGCCCCAGCATTTT. Translation: CATSRLGVGGDQPQHF.

The gene calls are TRBV14 and TRBJ2-4; D uncertain. Germline CDR1 SGHDN, CDR2 FVKESK. The CDR3 spans 20 residues. The V and J ends lost 1 base and 4 bases respectively, with 26 bases between them. DNA of the CDR3: TGTGCCAGCAGCCAAGGAAGGGCAGCCCTTCCCGCAGCCTCTAAAAACATTCAGTACTTC. Protein sequence: CASSQGRAALPAASKNIQYF.

The V call is TRBV20-1, the J call TRBJ2-5; 9 bases line up with TRBD2. Germline lookup yields CDR1 DFQATT and CDR2 SNEGSKA (reference sequence). The junction had 12 bases not matched to a gene; V was cut back by 3 bases and J by 7 bases. This CDR3 has 15 amino acids. CDR3: CSASRPAGGQGTQYF. The CDR3, as DNA: TGCAGTGCTAGTCGTCCAGCGGGGGGTCAGGGGACCCAGTACTTC.

The chain carries TRBV20-1 and TRBJ1-6; 9 nucleotides agree with TRBD1. The CDR3 totals 12 residues. Germline CDR1 DFQATT, CDR2 SNEGSKA (reference sequence). CDR3 loop: CSAQGAGSPLHF. The CDR3, as DNA: TGCAGCGCACAGGGGGCGGGTTCACCCCTCCACTTT.